The 6 T cell receptor beta chains below all came from one sample that was sequenced in a study of blood T cell repertoires in COVID-19. TCRdb keeps only in-frame clones here, not all; method: immunoSEQ multiplex PCR. This table holds 250,000 or so clones, 88% found once. Sequencing used PBMCs or T cells enriched from blood (not recorded which). The receptors originated from a woman in her thirties or forties with acute COVID-19.

The genes are TRBV3-1 (or the pseudogene TRBV3-2) and TRBJ2-3; D possibly corresponds to TRBD2 (5 bases). The germline V and J ends were trimmed by 2 bases and 2 bases, with 11 bases remaining between them. The germline gives CDR1 LGHDT, CDR2 YNNKEL (reference sequence). The CDR3 contains 15 residues. The CDR3 region has the DNA TGTGCCAGCAGCCAATCGGGGTCCCACACAGATACGCAGTATTTT. As protein: CASSQSGSHTDTQYF.

The CDR3 is CATSKREGNNEQFF. For the CDR3, the DNA is TGTGCTACCTCAAAGCGGGAGGGTAACAATGAGCAGTTCTTC. The rearrangement joins TRBV12-5 to TRBJ2-1; 10 positions agree with TRBD2. CDR3 length: 14 amino acids. V shed 10 bases, J shed 5 bases, and the junction held 8 bases outside the gene matches. The germline V gene has CDR1 LGHNT and CDR2 FRNRAP. The full variable domain, with the rest looked up from reference TRBV12-5 and TRBJ2-1, is DARVTQTPRHKVTEMGQEVTMRCQPILGHNTVFWYRQTMMQGLELLAYFRNRAPLDDSGMPKDRFSAEMPDATLATLKIQPSEPRDSAVYFCATSKREGNNEQFFGPGTRLTVL.

The chain is built from TRBV4-3 and TRBJ2-1; 10 nucleotides align to TRBD2. The CDR3 spans 16 residues. V dropped 4 bases and J dropped 0; count of bases not matched to a gene: 3. Germline V lookup: CDR1 LGHNA, CDR2 YSLEER. The CDR3: CASSRRLAGSYNEQFF. In DNA form, the CDR3 reads TGCGCCAGCAGCCGTAGACTAGCGGGCTCCTACAATGAGCAGTTCTTC.

The chain employs TRBV19 and TRBJ1-2; 9 nucleotides agree with TRBD1. After removal of 2 bases from V and 4 bases from J, the junction contained 5 bases not matched to a gene. Germline CDR1 and CDR2: LNHDA and SQIVND (reference sequence). The CDR3 has 15 residues. The CDR3 region is CASSIYTGGGYGYTF. The DNA of the CDR3 is TGTGCCAGTAGTATATACACAGGGGGCGGCTATGGCTACACCTTC.

This chain links TRBV19 with TRBJ2-3; 7 bases map to TRBD1. The CDR3 extends over 13 amino acids. Germline CDR1 and CDR2: LNHDA and SQIVND (reference sequence). V was clipped by 6 bases and J by 12 bases; unmatched bases: 12. This CDR3 is CASSERQGIPQYF. The CDR3 nucleotides read TGTGCCAGTAGCGAACGACAGGGCATTCCTCAGTATTTT.

The rearrangement links TRBV24-1 to TRBJ2-1, with 12 bases matching TRBD1. The CDR3 runs to 19 residues. In germline, CDR1 is KGHDR, CDR2 SFDVKD. Trimming removed 4 bases from V and 2 bases from J; junction bases left unmatched: 11. CDR3: CATSDLGQGAIITYNEQFF. The CDR3 bases are TGTGCCACCAGTGACCTGGGACAGGGGGCAATCATAACCTACAATGAGCAGTTCTTC.